A selection of T cell receptor beta chains follows, all from one sample in a study of cytomegalovirus exposure and HLA in healthy donors. Profiling relied on immunoSEQ multiplex PCR, and the TCRdb table lists in-frame clones only, not all of them. Of some 100,000 clones listed, about 77% are singletons. The specimen sequenced was PBMCs. The receptors originated from a woman aged 45-60 years in good health and CMV-seropositive. Both conserved end residues are part of each CDR3. D genes are given only for firm matches. Clone size is stated in some rows and not others, as once, few, many or a class when expanded.

clone_size	v_call	d_call	j_call	cdr3_nt	cdr3_aa
.	TRBV2	TRBD2	TRBJ2-1	TGTGCCAGCAGCAGACTAGCGGAAGAGCAGTTCTTC	CASSRLAEEQFF
.	TRBV6-5	.	TRBJ2-7	TGTGCCAGCAACCGGGGGGCGTCGGAGGAGCAGTACTTC	CASNRGASEEQYF
.	TRBV13	.	TRBJ2-7	TGTGCCAGCAGCGAGACTCACTCCGGGAGAGGGTCCTACGAGCAGTACTTC	CASSETHSGRGSYEQYF
once	TRBV4-2	.	TRBJ2-2	TGTGCCAGCAGCCAAGATAGAGGGACGAACACCGGGGAGCTGTTTTTT	CASSQDRGTNTGELFF
.	TRBV10-2	TRBD2	TRBJ2-3	TGCGCCAGCAGTGTCGGGGCGGGGGGCCCAGATACGCAGTATTTT	CASSVGAGGPDTQYF
few	TRBV5-6	TRBD1	TRBJ2-1	TGTGCCAGCAGCGCCGGACAGGGAGGAAGCTCCTACAATGAGCAGTTCTTC	CASSAGQGGSSYNEQFF
.	TRBV6-5	.	TRBJ2-7	TGTGCCAGCACCCTCGGCTACGAGCAGTACTTC	CASTLGYEQYF
.	TRBV5-4	TRBD2	TRBJ2-3	TGTGCCAGCAGCTTGCTAGCGGGGGGGCGGGAAGATACGCAGTATTTT	CASSLLAGGREDTQYF
few	TRBV6-5	TRBD1	TRBJ2-7	TGTGCCAGCAGCCCGGGACAGAGCTCCTACGAGCAGTACTTC	CASSPGQSSYEQYF
.	TRBV27	.	TRBJ2-7	TGTGCCAGCAGGGGGCTCCCCCACGAGCAGTACTTC	CASRGLPHEQYF
.	TRBV30	.	TRBJ2-7	TGTGCCTGGAGTTCCGTCGGGACTTTGTCCTACGAGCAGTACTTC	CAWSSVGTLSYEQYF
.	TRBV5-1	.	TRBJ2-7	TGCGCCAGCAGCTTGGAGCAGCGGGCATCCTACGAGCAGTACTTC	CASSLEQRASYEQYF
.	TRBV9	TRBD1	TRBJ2-7	TGTGCCAGCAGCCGGGACAGGGCCGAGCAGTACTTC	CASSRDRAEQYF
.	TRBV2	.	TRBJ2-3	TGTGCCAGCAGTGTCCTAGCCCGCACAGATACGCAGTATTTT	CASSVLARTDTQYF
.	TRBV9	.	TRBJ1-3	TGTGCCAGCAGCGTCCACTCTGGAAACACCATATATTTT	CASSVHSGNTIYF
.	TRBV6-5	.	TRBJ1-1	TGTGCCAGCAGTTCTAACACTGAAGCTTTCTTT	CASSSNTEAFF
few	TRBV10-3	TRBD1	TRBJ1-1	TGTGCCAGCAGAGACCGGGACAGGGTTAACACTGAAGCTTTCTTT	CASRDRDRVNTEAFF
.	TRBV27	.	TRBJ2-5	TGTGCCAGCAGTTTAGGCTCAGGGGGGGAGACCCAGTACTTC	CASSLGSGGETQYF
few	TRBV30	.	TRBJ1-1	TGTGCCTGGAGTGCGGGTAGGAGACTTGGAGCTTTCTTT	CAWSAGRRLGAFF
once	TRBV19	TRBD1	TRBJ1-2	TGTGCCAGTACCCCGGACAGGGCCCGAGGGGGCTACACCTTC	CASTPDRARGGYTF
.	TRBV4-1	.	TRBJ2-7	TGCGCCAGCAGCCAATACCCTAAGACTAGTCACGAGCAGTACTTC	CASSQYPKTSHEQYF
.	TRBV29-1	.	TRBJ2-1	TGCAGCGTTGGCCGCGGGACCGGCAATGAGCAGTTCTTC	CSVGRGTGNEQFF
.	TRBV5-1	TRBD2	TRBJ2-1	TGCGCCAGCTTCCAAGCGGGAGGCGGCTACAATGAGCAGTTCTTC	CASFQAGGGYNEQFF
few	TRBV25-1	TRBD1	TRBJ1-3	TGTGCCAGCAGCCGGGACAGTTTCTCTGGAAACACCATATATTTT	CASSRDSFSGNTIYF
few	TRBV5-6	.	TRBJ2-7	TGTGCCAGCAGCCTCGGACAGAACTACGAGCAGTACTTC	CASSLGQNYEQYF
.	TRBV18	TRBD1	TRBJ1-1	TGTGCCAGCTCATCTTTCGACAGGGGGGGGAACACTGAAGCTTTCTTT	CASSSFDRGGNTEAFF
.	TRBV12-5	TRBD1	TRBJ2-5	TGTGCTAGTGGTTTGACAGAACAGGGGGTTGAGACCCAGTACTTC	CASGLTEQGVETQYF
once	TRBV5-1	TRBD2	TRBJ2-5	TGCGCCAGCAGCTCCTCACTCCCTAGCGGGGCAGAGACCCAGTACTTC	CASSSSLPSGAETQYF
.	TRBV9	TRBD1	TRBJ2-1	TGTGCCAGCAGCTACCGGGACAGGGGAGGCGAGCAGTTCTTC	CASSYRDRGGEQFF